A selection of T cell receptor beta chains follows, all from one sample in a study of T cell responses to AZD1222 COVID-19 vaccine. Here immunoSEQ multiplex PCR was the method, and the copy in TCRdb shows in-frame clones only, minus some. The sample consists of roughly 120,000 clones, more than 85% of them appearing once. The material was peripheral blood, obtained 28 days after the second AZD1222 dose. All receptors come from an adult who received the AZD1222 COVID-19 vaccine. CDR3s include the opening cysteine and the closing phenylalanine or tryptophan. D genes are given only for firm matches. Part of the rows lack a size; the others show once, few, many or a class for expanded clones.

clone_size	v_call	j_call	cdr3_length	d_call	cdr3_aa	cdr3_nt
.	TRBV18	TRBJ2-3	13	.	CASSPESTDTQYF	TGTGCCAGCTCACCCGAGAGCACAGATACGCAGTATTTT
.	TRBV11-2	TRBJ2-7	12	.	CASSLRAGEQYF	TGTGCCAGCAGCTTACGGGCGGGGGAGCAGTACTTC
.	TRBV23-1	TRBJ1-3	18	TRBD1	CASSQSTRQGRAGNTIYF	TGCGCCAGCAGTCAATCGACCCGACAGGGTCGGGCTGGAAACACCATATATTTT
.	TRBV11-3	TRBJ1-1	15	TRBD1	CASSLEGAADTEAFF	TGTGCCAGCAGCTTGGAGGGGGCTGCGGACACTGAAGCTTTCTTT
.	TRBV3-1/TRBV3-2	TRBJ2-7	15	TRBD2	CASSQDREDPYEQYF	TGTGCCAGCAGCCAAGATCGGGAGGATCCCTACGAGCAGTACTTC
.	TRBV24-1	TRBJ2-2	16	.	CATSDPRGQNTGELFF	TGTGCCACCAGTGACCCCCGGGGACAGAACACCGGGGAGCTGTTTTTT
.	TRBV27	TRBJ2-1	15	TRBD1	CASSRGGTGRGEQFF	TGTGCCAGCAGCCGTGGCGGGACAGGGCGCGGGGAGCAGTTCTTC
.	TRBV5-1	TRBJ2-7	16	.	CASSLEGTFSSYEQYF	TGCGCCAGCAGCTTGGAGGGGACTTTCAGCTCCTACGAGCAGTACTTC
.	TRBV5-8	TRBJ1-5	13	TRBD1	CASRQTGAPAQHF	TGTGCCAGCCGCCAGACAGGGGCCCCGGCCCAGCATTTT
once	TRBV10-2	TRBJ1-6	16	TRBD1	CASSDRTGGSFSPLHF	TGCGCCAGCAGTGACCGGACAGGGGGATCCTTTTCACCCCTCCACTTT
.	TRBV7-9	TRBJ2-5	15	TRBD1	CASSRWDREKETQYF	TGTGCCAGCAGCCGATGGGACAGGGAAAAAGAGACCCAGTACTTC
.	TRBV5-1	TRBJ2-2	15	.	CASSLVSTNTGELFF	TGCGCCAGCAGCTTAGTTTCAACGAACACCGGGGAGCTGTTTTTT
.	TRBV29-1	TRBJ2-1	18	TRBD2	CSVHGTSGGQSSYNEQFF	TGCAGCGTTCACGGGACTAGCGGGGGCCAGAGCTCCTACAATGAGCAGTTCTTC
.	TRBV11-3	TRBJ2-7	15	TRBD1	CASSLWGQGSYEQYF	TGTGCCAGCAGCTTATGGGGACAGGGTTCCTACGAGCAGTACTTC
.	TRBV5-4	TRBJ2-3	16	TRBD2	CASSLSGGVFADTQYF	TGTGCCAGCAGCCTTAGCGGGGGGGTATTCGCAGATACGCAGTATTTT
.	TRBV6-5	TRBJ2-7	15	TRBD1	CASSFGQGGVYEQYF	TGTGCCAGCAGTTTCGGACAGGGCGGGGTCTACGAGCAGTACTTC
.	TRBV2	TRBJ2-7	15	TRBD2	CASQSYRRGRYEQYF	TGTGCCTCTCAATCCTACCGGCGGGGGAGGTACGAGCAGTACTTC
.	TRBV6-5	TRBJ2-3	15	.	CASSPRGKVADTQYF	TGTGCCAGCAGTCCCCGGGGCAAGGTGGCAGATACGCAGTATTTT
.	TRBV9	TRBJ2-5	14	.	CASSEIGIEETQYF	TGTGCCAGCAGCGAAATTGGGATTGAGGAGACCCAGTACTTC
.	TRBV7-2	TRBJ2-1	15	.	CASSVGDVGYNEQFF	TGTGCCAGCAGCGTCGGGGACGTAGGCTACAATGAGCAGTTCTTC
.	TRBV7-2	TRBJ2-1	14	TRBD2	CASRGLAGGMEQFF	TGTGCCAGCAGAGGACTAGCGGGAGGAATGGAACAGTTCTTC
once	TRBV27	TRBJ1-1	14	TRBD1	CASSPDRATTEAFF	TGTGCCAGCAGCCCGGACAGGGCGACCACTGAAGCTTTCTTT
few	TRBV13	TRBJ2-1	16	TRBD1	CASSLQGERSYNEQFF	TGTGCCAGCAGCCTCCAGGGGGAGCGCTCCTACAATGAGCAGTTCTTC
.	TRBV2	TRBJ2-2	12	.	CASRGTTGELFF	TGTGCCAGCAGGGGGACTACCGGGGAGCTGTTTTTT
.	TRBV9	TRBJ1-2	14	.	CASSVDQGQYGYTF	TGTGCCAGCAGCGTAGACCAGGGGCAGTATGGCTACACCTTC
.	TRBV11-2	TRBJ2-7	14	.	CASSFSGTDGGGYF	TGTGCCAGCAGTTTCTCCGGAACCGACGGAGGGGGGTACTTC
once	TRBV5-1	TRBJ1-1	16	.	CASSFLTSAEETEAFF	TGCGCCAGCAGCTTTCTTACGTCGGCAGAGGAAACGGAAGCTTTCTTT
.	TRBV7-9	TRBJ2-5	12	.	CASSLGQETQYF	TGTGCCAGCAGCTTAGGCCAGGAGACCCAGTACTTC
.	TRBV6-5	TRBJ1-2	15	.	CASSYSPARPGGYTF	TGTGCCAGCAGTTACTCTCCCGCCAGGCCGGGTGGCTACACCTTC
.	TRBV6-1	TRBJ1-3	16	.	CASSDKPPGSGNTIYF	TGTGCCAGCAGTGATAAACCCCCCGGCTCTGGAAACACCATATATTTT
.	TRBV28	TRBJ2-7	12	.	CASEGGGSEQYF	TGTGCCTCTGAGGGAGGGGGAAGCGAGCAGTACTTC
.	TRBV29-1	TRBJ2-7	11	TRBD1	CSARDSYEQYF	TGCAGCGCTCGGGACAGTTACGAGCAGTACTTC
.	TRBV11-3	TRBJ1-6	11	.	CASSRGSPLHF	TGTGCCAGCTCCCGAGGTTCACCCCTCCACTTT
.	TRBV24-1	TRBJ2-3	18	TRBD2	CATSEGTSGLGRSDTQYF	TGTGCCACCAGTGAGGGGACTAGCGGCCTTGGTCGGTCCGATACGCAGTATTTT
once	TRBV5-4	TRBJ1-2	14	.	CASSFVGVDYGYTF	TGTGCCAGCAGCTTCGTGGGAGTGGACTATGGCTACACCTTC
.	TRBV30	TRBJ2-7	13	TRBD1	CAWSSQGATLEYF	TGTGCCTGGAGTAGCCAGGGGGCAACTTTGGAGTACTTC
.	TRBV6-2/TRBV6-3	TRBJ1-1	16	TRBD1	CASSYPLGQGVAEAFF	TGTGCCAGCAGTTACCCGCTTGGACAGGGTGTTGCTGAAGCTTTCTTT
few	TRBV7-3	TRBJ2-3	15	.	CASSWGPYVADTQYF	TGTGCCAGCAGCTGGGGACCGTATGTTGCAGATACGCAGTATTTT
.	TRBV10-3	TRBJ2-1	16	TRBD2	CAINPSGGSSYNEQFF	TGTGCCATCAATCCTAGCGGGGGGTCCTCCTACAATGAGCAGTTCTTC
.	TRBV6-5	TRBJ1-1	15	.	CASSYLPDGGTEAFF	TGTGCCAGCAGTTACTTACCCGACGGTGGAACTGAAGCTTTCTTT
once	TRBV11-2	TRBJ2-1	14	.	CASSSDPNFYEQFF	TGTGCCAGCAGCTCCGACCCCAATTTTTATGAGCAGTTCTTC
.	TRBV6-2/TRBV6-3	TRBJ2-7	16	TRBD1	CASSYSGGTGGDEQYF	TGTGCCAGCAGTTACTCTGGCGGGACAGGGGGCGACGAGCAGTACTTC
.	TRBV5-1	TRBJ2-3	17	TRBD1	CASSRNTGGSSTDTQYF	TGCGCCAGCAGCCGGAACACAGGGGGCTCGAGCACAGATACGCAGTATTTT
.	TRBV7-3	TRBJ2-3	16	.	CASSLKWGGDTDTQYF	TGTGCCAGCAGCTTAAAGTGGGGCGGGGACACAGATACGCAGTATTTT
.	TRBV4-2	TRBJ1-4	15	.	CASSLARFSNEKLFF	TGTGCCAGCAGCCTGGCTCGGTTTTCTAATGAAAAACTGTTTTTT
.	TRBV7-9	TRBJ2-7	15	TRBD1	CASSRGQGQVDEQYF	TGTGCCAGCAGCCGAGGACAGGGGCAAGTCGACGAGCAGTACTTC
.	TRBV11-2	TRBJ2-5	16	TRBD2	CASSPLGLAGQETQYF	TGTGCCAGCAGCCCCCTTGGGCTAGCGGGACAAGAGACCCAGTACTTC
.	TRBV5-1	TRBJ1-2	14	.	CASSGTSGPPNYTF	TGCGCCAGCAGCGGTACTTCGGGACCACCAAACTACACCTTC
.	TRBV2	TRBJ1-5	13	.	CASKLDSNQPQHF	TGTGCCAGCAAGCTCGATAGCAATCAGCCCCAGCATTTT
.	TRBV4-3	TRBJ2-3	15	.	CASSQRQGGLDTQYF	TGCGCCAGCAGCCAACGGCAGGGGGGCTTAGATACGCAGTATTTT
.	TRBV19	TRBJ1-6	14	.	CASSGDSYNSPLHF	TGTGCCAGTAGTGGGGACTCCTATAATTCACCCCTCCACTTT
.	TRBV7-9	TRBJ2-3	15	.	CASSLVLEFSDTQYF	TGTGCCAGCAGCTTAGTCCTAGAGTTTAGCGATACGCAGTATTTT
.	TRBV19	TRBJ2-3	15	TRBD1	CASSIQGARTDTQYF	TGTGCCAGTAGTATACAGGGGGCTAGGACAGATACGCAGTATTTT
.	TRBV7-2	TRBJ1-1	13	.	CASSFTVNTEAFF	TGTGCCAGCAGCTTTACCGTGAACACTGAAGCTTTCTTT
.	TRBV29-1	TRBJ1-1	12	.	CSVERQNTEAFF	TGCAGCGTTGAACGACAGAACACTGAAGCTTTCTTT